A selection of T cell receptor beta chains follows, all from one sample in a study of T cell responses to AZD1222 COVID-19 vaccine. Here immunoSEQ multiplex PCR was the method, and the copy in TCRdb shows in-frame clones only, minus some. The sample gives 100,000 to 120,000 clones, over 90% of which show up once; roughly 3.1% is in the top ten. This specimen consisted of peripheral blood, obtained 28 days after the second AZD1222 dose. The receptors originated from an adult who received the AZD1222 COVID-19 vaccine. Each CDR3 is given with its conserved first and last residue. Fields, in order: CDR3 length, clone size, D gene, J gene, V gene, CDR3 protein, CDR3 DNA. A D gene is named only where the DNA matches it firmly. The size field is filled for only some rows; it gives once, few, many or a size class.

15,-,-,TRBJ1-2,TRBV11-1,CASSLAGAYNYGYTF,TGTGCCAGCAGCTTAGCAGGGGCCTATAACTATGGCTACACCTTC
15,-,TRBD2,TRBJ2-1,TRBV20-1,CSASNSGGTKNEQFF,TGCAGTGCTAGTAATTCGGGCGGGACTAAGAATGAGCAGTTCTTC
15,once,-,TRBJ2-7,TRBV23-1,CASSASFGRVYEQYF,TGCGCCAGCAGTGCCTCGTTTGGCAGGGTCTACGAGCAGTACTTC
12,-,-,TRBJ2-7,TRBV5-4,CASSLGAYEQYF,TGTGCCAGCAGCTTAGGGGCCTACGAGCAGTACTTC
11,-,-,TRBJ1-1,TRBV30,CAWSVLHEAFF,TGTGCCTGGAGTGTACTCCATGAAGCTTTCTTT
15,-,-,TRBJ2-5,TRBV7-7,CASSLRPGRQETQYF,TGTGCCAGCAGCTTAAGGCCGGGGCGGCAAGAGACCCAGTACTTC
13,-,-,TRBJ1-5,TRBV19,CASSIESNQPQHF,TGTGCCAGTAGTATAGAATCCAATCAGCCCCAGCATTTT
15,-,-,TRBJ2-1,TRBV25-1,CASSSGQATYNEQFF,TGTGCCAGCAGTTCCGGGCAGGCTACCTACAATGAGCAGTTCTTC
15,once,-,TRBJ1-5,TRBV11-2,CASSLGTLNNQPQHF,TGTGCCAGCAGCTTAGGGACGCTAAACAATCAGCCCCAGCATTTT
15,-,-,TRBJ2-7,TRBV19,CASSVVGGGRYEQYF,TGTGCCAGTAGTGTAGTAGGAGGGGGGCGATACGAGCAGTACTTC
16,-,TRBD1,TRBJ2-6,TRBV4-1,CASSRTGGTGANVLTF,TGCGCCAGCAGCCGTACAGGGGGCACTGGGGCCAACGTCCTGACTTTC
14,-,-,TRBJ1-6,TRBV3-1/TRBV3-2,CASSQDSGNSPLHF,TGTGCCAGCAGCCAAGATAGCGGGAATTCACCCCTCCACTTT
12,-,-,TRBJ2-2,TRBV19,CASSPRTGELFF,TGTGCCAGTAGTCCACGGACCGGGGAGCTGTTTTTT
15,-,-,TRBJ1-2,TRBV3-1/TRBV3-2,CASSQGPAGDYGYTF,TGTGCCAGCAGCCAAGGCCCGGCAGGGGACTATGGCTACACCTTC
16,-,TRBD1,TRBJ2-3,TRBV24-1,CATSDPTGQGPDTQYF,TGTGCCACCAGTGACCCGACAGGACAGGGTCCAGATACGCAGTATTTT
18,-,-,TRBJ2-1,TRBV10-2,CASRAGHGDRVRVDEQFF,TGCGCCAGCAGGGCAGGGCATGGGGATCGAGTTCGGGTGGATGAGCAGTTCTTC